This T cell receptor beta chain was found in a study of T cells in Graves' hyperthyroidism and ophthalmopathy. Study-level results: Blood samples included most of the expanded thyroid clonotypes exceeding 0.001. Before onset, by a median of 6.5 months, the model predicted ophthalmopathy.

Worth noting for this clonotype: Its antigen is unidentified.

Any patient presenting with uncontrolled infection, other autoimmune disease, pregnancy or lactation was left out. The study based diagnoses on clinical symptoms, serum thyroxine and TRAb, thyroid ultrasound and orbital computed tomography. Regions amplified from RNA transcripts were the TCR beta CDR3 regions. TCR CDR3 underwent first-round RT-PCR with the HTBI primer set. Each CDR3 protein gets one entry after TCRdb re-called the multiplex PCR reads with MiXCR. The sample records 700,000 or so distinct CDR3 sequences, about 17% being singletons. The CDR3 is 13 amino acids. Trimming left V 1 base short and J 12 bases short, with 13 bases between. Germline lookup yields CDR1 MNHNS and CDR2 SASEGT.

The receptor comes from a man younger than 30 with Graves' hyperthyroidism. The sequencing sample was made of blood. The V call is TRBV6-1, the J call TRBJ1-5, with a tentative D call TRBD1 (5 bases). The CDR3 sequence: CASSEVEWGSQHF. The DNA of the CDR3 is TGTGCCAGCAGTGAAGTGGAGTGGGGCAGCCAGCATTTT.